This entry concerns a single T cell receptor beta chain. Its antigen has not been determined. No clone much larger than this one lies a single base away; base qualities are absent. The CDR3 starts with the cysteine, ends with the phenylalanine, and has 15 residues. Only CDR3 DNA remains: 45 bases, in frame from the first base. This entry comes from a study of T cell changes during pregnancy in multiple sclerosis (dated by TCRdb to the late 2010s). About the investigation overall: In women with multiple sclerosis, the researchers looked at how the T cell repertoire shifted as pregnancy progressed.

Libraries were made using the immunoSEQ multiplex PCR assay. Not all clones reach the TCRdb copy of this immuneACCESS table, which keeps in-frame sequences only. Checked studies attribute under half of the gap to unresolved V genes and leave the rest unexplained. The sample yields roughly 56,000 clones; about 90% were counted once. In total, the top ten clones hold about 0.5% of the sample. Sample: CD4+ T cells from peripheral blood mononuclear cells, taken after pregnancy. The source of this sequence is a female donor in good health, enrolled as a control in a pregnancy study. Recombination joined TRBV21-1 with TRBJ2-5; whether TRBD1, the table's D call, matches the DNA was not checked. The end of the DNA fits TRBJ2-7 better, so the J call may be wrong. TRBV21-1 is tagged as a pseudogene. At the DNA level, the sequence is TGTGCCAGCAGCACCCAGGGGATGGGGTCCTACGAGCAGTACTTC. Its coded protein is CASSTQGMGSYEQYF.